This note documents a single TCR beta chain sequence. The sample originates from a study of blood T cell repertoires in COVID-19. The wider study: PBMCs, B-cell-depleted T cells, or T cells provided the cDNA or gDNA that made up the material.

V gave up 5 bases and J gave up 6 bases; unmatched junction bases: 8. This CDR3 has 16 amino acids. Per germline, CDR1 KGHDR and CDR2 SFDVKD. Under the authors' procedure: Nucleated cell number was recorded as an estimate derived from reference gene primer amplification. Clones were sequenced by immunoSEQ multiplex PCR, and TCRdb holds only the in-frame ones, with some missing. The V and J calls and the clone size are those of that table, but D and trimming were determined from the DNA. This sample has about 230,000 clones, with about nine tenths found just once. The sequenced sample consisted of peripheral blood. The receptor was derived from a man aged 45 to 65 with COVID-19, enrolled during active disease. The chain employs TRBV24-1 and TRBJ2-1; 11 nucleotides agree with TRBD2. DNA of the CDR3: TGTGCCACCAGTGCATCCTTAGCGGGAGGGCGCAATGAGCAGTTCTTC. Translating it yields CATSASLAGGRNEQFF.